Below, 14 T cell receptor beta chains from the same sample are listed, as sequenced in a study of cytomegalovirus exposure and HLA in healthy donors. The PCR made use of 60 Vbeta and 13 Jbeta primers. TCRdb's copy holds only in-frame clones and misses some; the assay was immunoSEQ multiplex PCR. The sample includes 130,000 to 150,000 clones. The sample was PBMCs. Receptors were obtained from a male donor in good health and CMV-seronegative.

V and J are TRBV18 and TRBJ1-2; D perhaps matches TRBD1 (5 bases). Per germline, CDR1 KGHSH and CDR2 LQKENI. The CDR3 is made up of 14 amino acids. Trimming took 7 bases from V and 6 from J, leaving 18 bases between them. CDR3: CASYEGVGENGYTF. The CDR3 region has the DNA TGTGCCAGCTACGAAGGGGTTGGAGAGAATGGCTACACCTTC. The whole variable domain, filled in from reference TRBV18 and TRBJ1-2, reads NAGVMQNPRHLVRRRGQEARLRCSPMKGHSHVYWYRQLPEEGLKFMVYLQKENIIDESGMPKERFSAEFPKEGPSILRIQQVVRGDSAAYFCASYEGVGENGYTFGSGTRLTVV.

J is TRBJ2-1 and V is TRBV6-1, with 7 bases fitting TRBD1. CDR3 length equals 15 residues. The V gene's germline CDR1 is MNHNS and CDR2 SASEGT. The V segment lost 0 bases and the J segment 8 bases; nucleotides outside the gene matches: 7. CDR3 region: CASSEATGAGDEQFF. The CDR3 DNA reads as TGTGCCAGCAGTGAAGCAACAGGGGCCGGCGATGAGCAGTTCTTC.

The gene calls are TRBV7-8 and TRBJ1-4, with a tentative D call TRBD1 (6 bases). Germline CDR1 reads SGHVS; CDR2 reads FQNEAQ. V was shortened by 5 bases and J by 8 bases, with 18 bases between the two germline ends. This CDR3 comprises 15 residues. CDR3 protein: CASSPGYRDNEKLFF. The CDR3 DNA reads as TGTGCCAGCAGCCCCGGATACCGGGACAACGAAAAACTGTTTTTT.

The rearrangement joins TRBV27 to TRBJ2-7, with a tentative D call TRBD2 (5 bases). In germline, CDR1 is MNHEY, CDR2 SMNVEV (reference sequence). This CDR3 has 15 amino acids. V gave up 3 bases and J gave up 3 bases, with 15 bases separating them. CDR3 coding DNA: TGTGCCAGCAGTTTCGTAGCGTCGAGAAACTACGAGCAGTACTTC. This sequence encodes CASSFVASRNYEQYF.

The chain couples TRBV5-1 to TRBJ1-6; 7 positions agree with TRBD1. V was pared by 7 bases and J by 5 bases, with 9 bases of the junction left unmatched. CDR1 and CDR2 (germline): SGHRS, YFSETQ. The CDR3 spans 15 residues. The CDR3 here is CASSGGPQNNSPLHF. In nucleotides, the CDR3 is TGCGCCAGCTCAGGGGGGCCACAAAATAATTCACCCCTCCACTTT.

The rearrangement joins TRBV2 to TRBJ2-3; 7 nucleotides line up with TRBD1. CDR1 is SNHLY and CDR2 is FYNNEI in the germline V gene. V gave up 5 bases and J gave up 0 bases; unmatched junction bases: 11. The CDR3 runs to 17 residues. CDR3: CASSQDRARTSTDTQYF. The CDR3 nucleotides are TGTGCCAGCAGTCAAGACAGGGCTCGAACTAGCACAGATACGCAGTATTTT. The whole variable domain, filled in from reference TRBV2 and TRBJ2-3, reads EPEVTQTPSHQVTQMGQEVILRCVPISNHLYFYWYRQILGQKVEFLVSFYNNEISEKSEIFDDQFSVERPDGSNFTLKIRSTKLEDSAMYFCASSQDRARTSTDTQYFGPGTRLTVL.

The rearrangement links TRBV9 to TRBJ2-2, with 12 bases lining up with TRBD1. V shed 1 base, J shed 6 bases, and the junction held 4 bases outside the gene matches. Germline V gene sequence: CDR1 SGDLS, CDR2 YYNGEE. The CDR3 has 16 residues. The CDR3, as DNA: TGTGCCAGCAGCGTACCCAGGGACAGGGGGCCCGGGGAGCTGTTTTTT. Its protein is CASSVPRDRGPGELFF.

V gene TRBV4-3 combines with J gene TRBJ2-5; D is unresolved. V was cut by 3 bases and J by 5 bases, with 13 bases left in between. Germline CDR1 is LGHNA and CDR2 is YSLEER. The CDR3 covers 14 residues. The CDR3 sequence is CASSQVGGTETQYF. The CDR3, as DNA: TGCGCCAGCAGCCAGGTCGGCGGTACGGAGACCCAGTACTTC.

This rearrangement joins TRBV4-3 to TRBJ1-6; D not resolved. This CDR3 has 15 amino acids. V was cut by 1 base and J by 2 bases, with 6 bases left in between. Germline CDR1 LGHNA, CDR2 YSLEER. This chain's CDR3 is CASSQGGPYNSPLHF. The CDR3 DNA sequence: TGCGCCAGCAGCCAAGGCGGCCCCTATAATTCACCCCTCCACTTT.

The rearrangement joins TRBV7-6 to TRBJ2-1, with TRBD2 matching over 8 bases. CDR1 SGHVS and CDR2 FNYEAQ come from the germline V gene. This CDR3 has 16 amino acids. V trimming: 5 bases; J trimming: 5 bases; junction bases outside the gene matches: 11. CDR3 protein: CASSPRYGGGNNEQFF. The CDR3 DNA reads TGTGCCAGCAGCCCTCGATACGGGGGGGGAAACAATGAGCAGTTCTTC.

The chain uses TRBV30 and TRBJ1-5; D ambiguous. V gave up 0 bases and J gave up 2 bases, with 8 bases separating them. CDR1 and CDR2 (germline): GTSNPN, SVGIG (reference sequence). CDR3 length: 14 residues. CDR3 bases: TGTGCCTGGAGTGTACGGCAGGGCAATCAGCCCCAGCATTTT. Translating it yields CAWSVRQGNQPQHF.

V usage is TRBV30 and J usage is TRBJ1-2; perhaps TRBD1 as D (5 bases). The V end was cut by 6 bases, the J end by 4 bases, with 12 bases between. Germline V gene sequence: CDR1 GTSNPN, CDR2 SVGIG (reference sequence). The CDR3 covers 12 residues. The CDR3 sequence is CACLYGGYGYTF. The CDR3 bases are TGTGCCTGCCTGTACGGGGGCTATGGCTACACCTTC.

V usage is TRBV5-1 and J usage is TRBJ1-1, with D perhaps matching TRBD1 (6 bases). V was shortened by 3 bases and J by 1 base, with 7 bases between the two germline ends. CDR1 is SGHRS, CDR2 YFSETQ, per germline. The CDR3 runs 13 residues. The CDR3 DNA sequence: TGCGCCAGCAGCTGGGACAAGAACACTGAAGCTTTCTTT. Its translation is CASSWDKNTEAFF.

The CDR3 sequence: CASSGTRGGGEAFF. In nucleotides, the CDR3 is TGTGCCAGCAGCGGTACCCGGGGGGGTGGTGAAGCTTTCTTT. The chain carries TRBV11-3 and TRBJ1-1; possibly TRBD1 for D (5 bases). This CDR3 comprises 14 residues. Germline assignment: CDR1 SGHNT and CDR2 YENEEA. Trimming took off 5 bases at V and 7 bases at J, with 17 bases between the two ends.